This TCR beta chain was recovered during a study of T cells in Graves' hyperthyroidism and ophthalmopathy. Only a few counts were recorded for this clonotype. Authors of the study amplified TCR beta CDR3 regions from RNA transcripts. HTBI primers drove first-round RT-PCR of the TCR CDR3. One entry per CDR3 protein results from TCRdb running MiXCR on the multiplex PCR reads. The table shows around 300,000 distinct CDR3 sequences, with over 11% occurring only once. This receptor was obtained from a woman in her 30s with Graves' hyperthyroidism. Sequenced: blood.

CDR3 region: CASSAVVGAGELFF. The CDR3 region has the DNA TGTGCCAGCAGCGCCGTCGTTGGGGCCGGGGAGCTGTTTTTT. The chain carries TRBV9 and TRBJ2-2; no definite D call. This CDR3 is built from 14 residues. V shed 3 bases and J shed 6 bases, with 12 bases lying between them. Germline CDR1 and CDR2: SGDLS and YYNGEE.